This T cell receptor beta chain was profiled in a study of blood T cell repertoires in COVID-19. Overall study context: PBMCs, B-cell-depleted T cells, or T cells were the source of the cDNA or gDNA that made up the material.

In the authors' methods: How many nucleated cells were present was estimated from reference gene primer amplification. Repertoires were generated with immunoSEQ multiplex PCR, while TCRdb's copy carries only in-frame clones and drops some. From that table come the V and J calls and clone size; the DNA was used to work out D and trimming. Here the sample spans over 200,000 clones, 65% to 85% being singletons. The CDR3 covers 16 residues. Seattle enrolled patients during active infection and tracked them longitudinally. The clonotype comes from a woman aged 25 to 39 with COVID-19, enrolled during active disease. The source material was peripheral blood. This chain joins TRBV21-1 and TRBJ2-3; the table calls TRBD2, which could not be checked here. TRBV21-1 constitutes a pseudogene. The CDR3: CASSKSQPFRRDTQYF. The CDR3 region has the DNA TGTGCCAGCAGCAAATCTCAACCCTTTAGGAGAGATACGCAGTATTTT.